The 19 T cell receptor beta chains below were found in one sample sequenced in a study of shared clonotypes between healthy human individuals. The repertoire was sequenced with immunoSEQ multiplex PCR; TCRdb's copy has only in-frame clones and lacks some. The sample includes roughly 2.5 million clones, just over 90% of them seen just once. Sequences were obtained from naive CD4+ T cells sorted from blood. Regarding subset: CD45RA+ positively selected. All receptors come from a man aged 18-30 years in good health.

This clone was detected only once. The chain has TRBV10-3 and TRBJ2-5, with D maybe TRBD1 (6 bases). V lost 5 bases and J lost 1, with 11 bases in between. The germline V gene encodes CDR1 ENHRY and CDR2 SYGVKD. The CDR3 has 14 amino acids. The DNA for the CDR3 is TGTGCCATCAGTCCCAGGGGAGTCCAAGAGACCCAGTACTTC. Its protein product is CAISPRGVQETQYF.

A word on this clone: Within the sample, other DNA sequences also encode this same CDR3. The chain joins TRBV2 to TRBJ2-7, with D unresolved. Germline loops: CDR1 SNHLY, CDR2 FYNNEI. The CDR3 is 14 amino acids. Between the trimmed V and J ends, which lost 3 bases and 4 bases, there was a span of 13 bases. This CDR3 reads CASSDWTERYEQYF. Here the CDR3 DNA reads TGTGCCAGCAGTGACTGGACCGAGAGGTACGAGCAGTACTTC.

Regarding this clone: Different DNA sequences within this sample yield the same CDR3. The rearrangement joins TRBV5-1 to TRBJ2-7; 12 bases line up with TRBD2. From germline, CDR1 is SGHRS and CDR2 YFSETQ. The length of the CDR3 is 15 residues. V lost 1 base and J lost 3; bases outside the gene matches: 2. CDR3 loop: CASSLWTSGNYEQYF. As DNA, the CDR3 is TGCGCCAGCAGCTTGTGGACTAGCGGGAACTACGAGCAGTACTTC.

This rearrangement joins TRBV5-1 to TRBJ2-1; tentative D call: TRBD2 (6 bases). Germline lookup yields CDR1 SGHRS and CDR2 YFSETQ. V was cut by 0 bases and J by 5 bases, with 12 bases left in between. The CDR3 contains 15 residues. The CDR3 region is CASSLGGTLDNEQFF. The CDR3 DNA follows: TGCGCCAGCAGCTTGGGCGGGACCCTCGACAATGAGCAGTTCTTC.

Here the CDR3 reads CASSPPLGGADTEAFF. The CDR3 DNA sequence: TGTGCCAGCTCACCACCTTTGGGGGGTGCGGACACTGAAGCTTTCTTT. The J gene is TRBJ1-1, the V gene TRBV18, with D possibly being TRBD1 (5 bases). V lost 0 bases, J lost 3 bases, and 14 bases lay in between. The CDR3 runs 16 residues. Germline values: CDR1 KGHSH, CDR2 LQKENI.

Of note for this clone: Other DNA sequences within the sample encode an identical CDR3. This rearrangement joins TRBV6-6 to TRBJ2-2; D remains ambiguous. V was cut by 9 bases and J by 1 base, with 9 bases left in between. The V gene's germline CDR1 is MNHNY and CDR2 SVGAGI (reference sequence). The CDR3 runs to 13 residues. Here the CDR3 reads CASSTRNTGELFF. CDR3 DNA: TGTGCCAGTTCCACACGGAACACCGGGGAGCTGTTTTTT.

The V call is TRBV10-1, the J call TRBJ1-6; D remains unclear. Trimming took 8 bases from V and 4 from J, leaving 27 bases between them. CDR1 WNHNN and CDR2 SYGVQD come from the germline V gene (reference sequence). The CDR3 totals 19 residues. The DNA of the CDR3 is TGCGCCAGCTTAGGTGCCTTTGTCGGTTGGGGTGTGTATAATTCACCCCTCCACTTT. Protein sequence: CASLGAFVGWGVYNSPLHF.

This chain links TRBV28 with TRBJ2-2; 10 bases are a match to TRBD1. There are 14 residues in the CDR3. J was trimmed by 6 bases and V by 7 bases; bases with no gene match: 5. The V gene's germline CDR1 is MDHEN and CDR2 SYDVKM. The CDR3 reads CASTRTGGAGELFF. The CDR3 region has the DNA TGTGCCAGCACCCGGACAGGGGGTGCCGGGGAGCTGTTTTTT.

CDR3 amino acids: CASSEYPSGSYPGELFF. The CDR3 nucleotides read TGTGCCAGCAGTGAATACCCTAGCGGGAGTTATCCCGGGGAGCTGTTTTTT. The rearrangement links TRBV6-1 to TRBJ2-2, with TRBD2 matching 10 bases. The CDR3 consists of 17 residues. Germline CDR1 is MNHNS and CDR2 is SASEGT. Trimming took 2 bases from V and 6 from J; bases not matched to a gene: 9.

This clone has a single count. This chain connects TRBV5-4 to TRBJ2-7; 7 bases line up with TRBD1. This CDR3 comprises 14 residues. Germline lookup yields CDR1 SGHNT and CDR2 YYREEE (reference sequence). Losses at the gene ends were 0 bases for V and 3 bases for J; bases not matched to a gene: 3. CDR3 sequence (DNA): TGTGCCAGCAGCTTGGAGTCAGGGGGCTACGAGCAGTACTTC. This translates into CASSLESGGYEQYF.

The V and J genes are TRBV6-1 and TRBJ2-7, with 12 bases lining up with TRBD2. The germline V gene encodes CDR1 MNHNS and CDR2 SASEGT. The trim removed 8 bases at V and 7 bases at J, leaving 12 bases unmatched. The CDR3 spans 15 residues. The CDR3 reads CASADLAGGTGEQYF. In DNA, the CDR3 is TGTGCCAGCGCGGATCTAGCGGGGGGGACGGGGGAGCAGTACTTC.

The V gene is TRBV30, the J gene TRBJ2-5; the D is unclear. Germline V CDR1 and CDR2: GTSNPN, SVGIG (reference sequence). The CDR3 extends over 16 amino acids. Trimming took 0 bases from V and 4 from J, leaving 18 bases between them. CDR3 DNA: TGTGCCTGGAGTGTAGGTTCCGGGCTAATGGGAGAGACCCAGTACTTC. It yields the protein CAWSVGSGLMGETQYF.

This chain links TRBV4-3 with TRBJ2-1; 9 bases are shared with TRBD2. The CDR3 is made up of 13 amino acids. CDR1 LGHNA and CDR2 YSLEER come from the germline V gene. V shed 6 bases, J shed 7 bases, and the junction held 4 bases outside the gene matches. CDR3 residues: CASRVAGANEQFF. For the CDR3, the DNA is TGCGCCAGCAGGGTAGCGGGAGCGAATGAGCAGTTCTTC.

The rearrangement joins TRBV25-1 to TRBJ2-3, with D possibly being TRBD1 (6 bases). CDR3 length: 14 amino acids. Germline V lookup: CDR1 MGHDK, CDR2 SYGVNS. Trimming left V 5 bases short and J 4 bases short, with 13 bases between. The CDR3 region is CASSRSQGADTQYF. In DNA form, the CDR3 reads TGTGCCAGCAGTAGGTCACAGGGCGCAGATACGCAGTATTTT.

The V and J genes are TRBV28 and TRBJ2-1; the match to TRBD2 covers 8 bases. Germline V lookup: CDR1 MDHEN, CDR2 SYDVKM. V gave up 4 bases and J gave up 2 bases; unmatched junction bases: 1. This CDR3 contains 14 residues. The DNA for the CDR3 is TGTGCCAGCAGTTCAGCGGGGGCCTACAATGAGCAGTTCTTC. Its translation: CASSSAGAYNEQFF.

CDR3 DNA: TGTGCCTGGATCCCAGTTACGAGGGCCGGTAATGAGCAGTTCTTC. Its translation is CAWIPVTRAGNEQFF. J is TRBJ2-1 and V is TRBV30; TRBD2 might be the D (5 bases). CDR1 and CDR2 (germline): GTSNPN, SVGIG (reference sequence). This CDR3 is built from 15 residues. V was shortened by 4 bases and J by 7 bases, with 20 bases between the two germline ends.

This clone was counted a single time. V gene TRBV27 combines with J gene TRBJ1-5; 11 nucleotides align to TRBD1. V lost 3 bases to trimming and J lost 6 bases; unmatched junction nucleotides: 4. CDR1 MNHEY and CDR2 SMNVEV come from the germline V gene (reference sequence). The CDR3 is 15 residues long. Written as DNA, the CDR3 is TGTGCCAGCAGTTTTCTTGGGACAGGGGGTCAGCCCCAGCATTTT. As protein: CASSFLGTGGQPQHF.

The CDR3 coding sequence is TGTGCCAGCAGCTCACCGGGACAGGGTGGACTCGGCTATGGCTACACCTTC. It is translated as CASSSPGQGGLGYGYTF. This chain links TRBV5-4 with TRBJ1-2, with 9 bases fitting TRBD1. Trimming cost V 3 bases and J 4 bases; bases outside gene matches: 13. The CDR3 is 17 residues long. Germline V CDR1 and CDR2: SGHNT, YYREEE (reference sequence).

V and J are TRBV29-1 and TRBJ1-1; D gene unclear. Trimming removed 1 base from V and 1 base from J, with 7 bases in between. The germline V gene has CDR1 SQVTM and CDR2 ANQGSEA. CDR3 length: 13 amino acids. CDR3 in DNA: TGCAGCGTTGAAGGTCCAGCGAACACTGAAGCTTTCTTT. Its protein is CSVEGPANTEAFF. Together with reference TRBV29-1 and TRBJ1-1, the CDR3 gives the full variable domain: SAVISQKPSRDICQRGTSLTIQCQVDSQVTMMFWYRQQPGQSLTLIATANQGSEATYESGFVIDKFPISRPNLTFSTLTVSNMSPEDSSIYLCSVEGPANTEAFFGQGTRLTVV.